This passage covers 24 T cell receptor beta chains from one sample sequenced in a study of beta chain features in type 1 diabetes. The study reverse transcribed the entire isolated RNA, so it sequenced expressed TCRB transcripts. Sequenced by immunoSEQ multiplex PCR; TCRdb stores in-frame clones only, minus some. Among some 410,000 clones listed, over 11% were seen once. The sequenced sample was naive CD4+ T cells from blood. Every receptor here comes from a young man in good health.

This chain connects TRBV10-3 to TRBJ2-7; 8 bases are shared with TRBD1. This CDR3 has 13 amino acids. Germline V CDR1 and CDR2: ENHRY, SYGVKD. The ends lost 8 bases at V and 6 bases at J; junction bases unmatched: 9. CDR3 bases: TGTGCCATCTCGACAGGGGATTTGTCCGAGCAGTACTTC. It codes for CAISTGDLSEQYF.

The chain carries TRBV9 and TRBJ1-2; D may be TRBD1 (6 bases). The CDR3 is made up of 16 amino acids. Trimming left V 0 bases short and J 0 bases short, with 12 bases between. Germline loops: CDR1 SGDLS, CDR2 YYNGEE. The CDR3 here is CASSVGQGSPNYGYTF. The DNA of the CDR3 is TGTGCCAGCAGCGTAGGGCAGGGGAGTCCTAACTATGGCTACACCTTC. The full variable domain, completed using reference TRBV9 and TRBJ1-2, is DSGVTQTPKHLITATGQRVTLRCSPRSGDLSVYWYQQSLDQGLQFLIQYYNGEERAKGNILERFSAQQFPDLHSELNLSSLELGDSALYFCASSVGQGSPNYGYTFGSGTRLTVV.

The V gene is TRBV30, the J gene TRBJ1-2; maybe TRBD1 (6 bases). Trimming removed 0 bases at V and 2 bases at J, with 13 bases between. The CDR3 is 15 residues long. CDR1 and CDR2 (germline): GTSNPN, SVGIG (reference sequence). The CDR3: CAWSVLGHSNYGYTF. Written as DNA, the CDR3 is TGTGCCTGGAGTGTACTGGGACACTCAAACTATGGCTACACCTTC.

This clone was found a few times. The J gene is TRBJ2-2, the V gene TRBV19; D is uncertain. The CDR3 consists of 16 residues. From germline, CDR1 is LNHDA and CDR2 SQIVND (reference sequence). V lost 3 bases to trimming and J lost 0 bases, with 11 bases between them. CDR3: CASSIDGRANTGELFF. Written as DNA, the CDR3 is TGTGCCAGTAGTATCGATGGCAGAGCGAACACCGGGGAGCTGTTTTTT. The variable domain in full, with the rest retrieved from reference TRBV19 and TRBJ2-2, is DGGITQSPKYLFRKEGQNVTLSCEQNLNHDAMYWYRQDPGQGLRLIYYSQIVNDFQKGDIAEGYSVSREKKESFPLTVTSAQKNPTAFYLCASSIDGRANTGELFFGEGSRLTVL.

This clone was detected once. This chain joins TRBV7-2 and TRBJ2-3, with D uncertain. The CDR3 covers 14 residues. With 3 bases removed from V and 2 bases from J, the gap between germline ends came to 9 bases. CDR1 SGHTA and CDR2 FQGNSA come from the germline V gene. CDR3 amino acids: CASSFPGYTDTQYF. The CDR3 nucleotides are TGTGCCAGCAGCTTCCCCGGATACACAGATACGCAGTATTTT.

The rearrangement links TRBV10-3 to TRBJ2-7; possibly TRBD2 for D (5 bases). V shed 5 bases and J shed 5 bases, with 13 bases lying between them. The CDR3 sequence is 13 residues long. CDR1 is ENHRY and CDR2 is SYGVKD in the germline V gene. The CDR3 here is CAISPPEGNEQYF. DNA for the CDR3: TGTGCCATCAGTCCTCCCGAGGGCAACGAGCAGTACTTC.

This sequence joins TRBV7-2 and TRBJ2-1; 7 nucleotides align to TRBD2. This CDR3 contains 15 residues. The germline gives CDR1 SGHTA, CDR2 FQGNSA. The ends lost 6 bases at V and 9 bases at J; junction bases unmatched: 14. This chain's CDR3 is CASRPGLADGSEQFF. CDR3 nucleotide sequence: TGTGCCAGCAGGCCAGGGCTAGCGGACGGGAGTGAGCAGTTCTTC. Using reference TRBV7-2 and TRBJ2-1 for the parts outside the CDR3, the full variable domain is GAGVSQSPSNKVTEKGKDVELRCDPISGHTALYWYRQSLGQGLEFLIYFQGNSAPDKSGLPSDRFSAERTGGSVSTLTIQRTQQEDSAVYLCASRPGLADGSEQFFGPGTRLTVL.

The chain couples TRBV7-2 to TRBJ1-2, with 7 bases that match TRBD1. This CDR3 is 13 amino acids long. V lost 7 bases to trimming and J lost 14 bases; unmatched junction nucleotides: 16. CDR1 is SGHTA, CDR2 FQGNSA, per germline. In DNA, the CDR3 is TGTGCCAGCACCAACACAAGACAGGGCCCGAAAACCTTC. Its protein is CASTNTRQGPKTF.

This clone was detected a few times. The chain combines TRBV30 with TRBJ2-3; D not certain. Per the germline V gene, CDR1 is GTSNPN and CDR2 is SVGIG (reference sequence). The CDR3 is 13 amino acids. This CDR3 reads CALEPPGTDTQYF. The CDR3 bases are TGTGCTTTGGAGCCGCCGGGCACAGATACGCAGTATTTT.

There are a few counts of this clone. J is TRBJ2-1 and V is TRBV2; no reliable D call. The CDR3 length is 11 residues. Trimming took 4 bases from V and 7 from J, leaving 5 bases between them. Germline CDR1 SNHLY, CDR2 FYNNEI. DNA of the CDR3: TGTGCCAGCAGTGTGAGTAATGAGCAGTTCTTC. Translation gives CASSVSNEQFF.

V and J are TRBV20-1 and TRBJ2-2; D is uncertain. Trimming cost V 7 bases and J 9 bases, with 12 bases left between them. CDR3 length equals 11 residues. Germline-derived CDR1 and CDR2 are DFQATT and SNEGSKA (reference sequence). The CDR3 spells CSVSRGRELFF. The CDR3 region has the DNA TGCAGTGTCTCGCGCGGACGGGAGCTGTTTTTT.

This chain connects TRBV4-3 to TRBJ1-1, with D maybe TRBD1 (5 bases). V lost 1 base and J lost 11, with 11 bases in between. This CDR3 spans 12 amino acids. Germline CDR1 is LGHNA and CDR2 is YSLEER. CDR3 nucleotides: TGCGCCAGCAGCCAAGGGGGACTCGTGGCTTTCTTT. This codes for CASSQGGLVAFF.

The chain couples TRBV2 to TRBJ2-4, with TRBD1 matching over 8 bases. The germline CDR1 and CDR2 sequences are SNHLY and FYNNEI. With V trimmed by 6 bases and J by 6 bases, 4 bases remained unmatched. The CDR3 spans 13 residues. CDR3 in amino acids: CASRQGVSNIQYF. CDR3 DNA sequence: TGTGCCAGCAGACAGGGGGTGTCAAACATTCAGTACTTC.

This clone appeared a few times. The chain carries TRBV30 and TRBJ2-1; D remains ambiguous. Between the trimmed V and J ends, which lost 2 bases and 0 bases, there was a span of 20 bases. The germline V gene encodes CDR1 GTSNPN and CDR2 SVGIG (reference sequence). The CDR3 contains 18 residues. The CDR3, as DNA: TGTGCCTGGAGTACCCACCTCCCAGGAAGAGGCTCCTACAATGAGCAGTTCTTC. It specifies CAWSTHLPGRGSYNEQFF.

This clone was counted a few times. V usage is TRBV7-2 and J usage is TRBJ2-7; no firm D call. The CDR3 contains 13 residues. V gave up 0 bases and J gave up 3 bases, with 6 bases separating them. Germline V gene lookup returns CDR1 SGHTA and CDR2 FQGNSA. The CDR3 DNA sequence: TGTGCCAGCAGCTTAGCGTACAGCTACGAGCAGTACTTC. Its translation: CASSLAYSYEQYF.

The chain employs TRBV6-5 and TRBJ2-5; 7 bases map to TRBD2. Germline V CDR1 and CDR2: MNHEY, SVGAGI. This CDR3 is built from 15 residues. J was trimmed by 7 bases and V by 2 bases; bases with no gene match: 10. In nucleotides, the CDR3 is TGTGCCAGCAGTTACATCTTTGGCGGGAGCGGGACCCAGTACTTC. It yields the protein CASSYIFGGSGTQYF.

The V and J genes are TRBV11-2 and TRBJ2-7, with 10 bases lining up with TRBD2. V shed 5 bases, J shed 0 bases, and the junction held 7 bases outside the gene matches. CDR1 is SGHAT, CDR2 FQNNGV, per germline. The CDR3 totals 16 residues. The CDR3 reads CASSAGLAAFSYEQYF. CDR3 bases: TGTGCCAGCAGCGCCGGACTAGCGGCCTTCTCCTACGAGCAGTACTTC.

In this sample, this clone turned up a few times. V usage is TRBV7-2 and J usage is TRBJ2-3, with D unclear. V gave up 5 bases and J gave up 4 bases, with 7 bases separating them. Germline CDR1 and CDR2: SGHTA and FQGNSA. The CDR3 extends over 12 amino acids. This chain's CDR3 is CASSAYSDTQYF. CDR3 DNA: TGTGCCAGCAGCGCCTATTCAGATACGCAGTATTTT.

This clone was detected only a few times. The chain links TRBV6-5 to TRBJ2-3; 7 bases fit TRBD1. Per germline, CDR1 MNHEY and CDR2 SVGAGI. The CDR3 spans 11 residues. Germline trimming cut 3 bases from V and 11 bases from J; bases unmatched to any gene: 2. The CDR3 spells CASSYQGEQYF. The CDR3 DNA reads TGTGCCAGCAGTTATCAGGGGGAGCAGTATTTT.

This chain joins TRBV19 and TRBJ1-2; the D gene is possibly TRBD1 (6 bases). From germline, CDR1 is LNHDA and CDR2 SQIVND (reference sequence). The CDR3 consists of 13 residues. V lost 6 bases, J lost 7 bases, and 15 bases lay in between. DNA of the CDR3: TGTGCCAGTAGAGAAACAGGGCGGGGTGGCTACACCTTC. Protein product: CASRETGRGGYTF.

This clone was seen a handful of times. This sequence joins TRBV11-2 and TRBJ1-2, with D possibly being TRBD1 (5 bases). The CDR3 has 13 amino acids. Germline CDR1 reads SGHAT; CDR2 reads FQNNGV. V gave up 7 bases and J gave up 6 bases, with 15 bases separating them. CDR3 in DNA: TGTGCCAGCACGAGGGGCGAGTTGGATGGCTACACCTTC. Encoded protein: CASTRGELDGYTF.

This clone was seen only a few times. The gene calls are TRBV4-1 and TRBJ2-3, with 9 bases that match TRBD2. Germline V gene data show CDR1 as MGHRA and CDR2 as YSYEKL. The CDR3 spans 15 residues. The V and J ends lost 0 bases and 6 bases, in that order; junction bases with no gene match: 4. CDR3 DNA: TGCGCCAGCAGCCAAGAGCGGGGGGGCAGGGATACGCAGTATTTT. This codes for CASSQERGGRDTQYF.

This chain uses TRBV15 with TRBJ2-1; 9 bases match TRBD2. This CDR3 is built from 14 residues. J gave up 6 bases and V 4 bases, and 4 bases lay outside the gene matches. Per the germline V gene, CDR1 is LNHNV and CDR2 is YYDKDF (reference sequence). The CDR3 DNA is TGTGCCACCAGCATGATAGCGGGAGTCAATGAGCAGTTCTTC. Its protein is CATSMIAGVNEQFF.

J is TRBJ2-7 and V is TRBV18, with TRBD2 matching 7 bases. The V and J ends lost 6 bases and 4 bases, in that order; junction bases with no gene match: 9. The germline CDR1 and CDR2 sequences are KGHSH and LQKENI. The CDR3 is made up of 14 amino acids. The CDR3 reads CASSLGGGTYEQYF. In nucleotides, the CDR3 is TGTGCCAGCTCCCTAGGCGGGGGAACATACGAGCAGTACTTC.